One and the same sample provided the 19 T cell receptor beta chains below, sequenced in a study of T cell responses to AZD1222 COVID-19 vaccine. The method was immunoSEQ multiplex PCR; TCRdb's version includes in-frame clones alone and lacks a portion of them. Of 80,000 or so clones listed, 90% are singletons. This sample comprised peripheral blood, obtained on day 0 of AZD1222 vaccination. These receptors all come from an adult in good health.

The V and J genes are TRBV7-9 and TRBJ1-5; TRBD1 might be the D (5 bases). Germline CDR1 reads SEHNR; CDR2 reads FQNEAQ (reference sequence). Trimming removed 0 bases from V and 2 bases from J, with 11 bases in between. This CDR3 contains 16 residues. The CDR3 is CASSLAGPVGNQPQHF. The CDR3 DNA follows: TGTGCCAGCAGCTTAGCGGGACCAGTGGGCAATCAGCCCCAGCATTTT.

This chain connects TRBV5-6 to TRBJ2-3; perhaps TRBD2 as D (7 bases). The V gene lost 5 bases and the J gene lost 2 bases, with 12 bases spanning the gap. The CDR3 length is 14 residues. Germline CDR1 reads SGHDT; CDR2 reads YYEEEE. CDR3 protein: CASSARGPTDTQYF. As DNA, the CDR3 is TGTGCCAGCAGTGCGCGGGGGCCCACAGATACGCAGTATTTT. Full variable domain (missing parts from reference TRBV5-6 and TRBJ2-3): DAGVTQSPTHLIKTRGQQVTLRCSPKSGHDTVSWYQQALGQGPQFIFQYYEEEERQRGNFPDRFSGHQFPNYSSELNVNALLLGDSALYLCASSARGPTDTQYFGPGTRLTVL.

J is TRBJ2-2 and V is TRBV25-1; D assignment may be TRBD1 or TRBD2 (6 bases each). Trimming took off 0 bases at V and 4 bases at J, with 15 bases between the two ends. The CDR3 contains 17 residues. Per germline, CDR1 MGHDK and CDR2 SYGVNS. The CDR3 nucleotides read TGTGCCAGCAGTGAATATGGCCGGGGGCCGGGCACCGGGGAGCTGTTTTTT. This encodes CASSEYGRGPGTGELFF.

The chain carries TRBV19 and TRBJ1-6; TRBD1 matches at 9 bases. V shed 1 base and J 9 bases; nucleotides not matched to a gene: 7. CDR3 length equals 16 residues. Germline CDR1 reads LNHDA; CDR2 reads SQIVND (reference sequence). This chain's CDR3 is CASSIVTGTGISPLHF. CDR3 DNA: TGTGCCAGTAGTATAGTCACCGGGACAGGGATTTCACCCCTCCACTTT.

This clone was detected only a few times. The chain has TRBV9 and TRBJ2-5; D may be TRBD1 (5 bases). CDR3 length equals 12 residues. Trimming removed 6 bases from V and 4 bases from J, with 10 bases in between. Germline values: CDR1 SGDLS, CDR2 YYNGEE. Here the CDR3 DNA reads TGTGCCAGCAAAGGGGTAGGAGAGACCCAGTACTTC. This translates into CASKGVGETQYF.

CDR3 in amino acids: CASTPRGGSAEAFF. CDR3 sequence (DNA): TGTGCCAGCACCCCGAGGGGTGGGAGCGCTGAAGCTTTCTTT. The rearrangement uses TRBV11-2 and TRBJ1-1; TRBD1 is a possible D gene (5 bases). In germline, CDR1 is SGHAT, CDR2 FQNNGV. This CDR3 region has 14 residues. Deletions cut 7 bases from V and 6 bases from J, with 18 bases between.

CDR3: CAWDPGQGSYEQYF. In DNA, the CDR3 is TGTGCCTGGGATCCTGGACAGGGAAGCTACGAGCAGTACTTC. The chain has TRBV30 and TRBJ2-7; 8 bases are shared with TRBD1. Germline CDR1 is GTSNPN and CDR2 is SVGIG (reference sequence). The CDR3 extends over 14 amino acids. V lost 5 bases, J lost 3 bases, and 9 bases stayed unmatched.

Comment on this clone: The junction shows a germline mismatch at one end, possibly a read error. The J gene is TRBJ2-7, the V gene TRBV3-1 (or the pseudogene TRBV3-2); 10 bases match TRBD1. In germline, CDR1 is LGHDT, CDR2 YNNKEL (reference sequence). This CDR3 region has 12 residues. The CDR3 loop reads CASSHSTGTGVF. In nucleotides, the CDR3 is TGTGCCAGCAGCCACTCCACCGGGACAGGGGTCTTC.

This chain joins TRBV5-4 and TRBJ1-1, with D perhaps matching TRBD1 (6 bases). In germline, CDR1 is SGHNT, CDR2 YYREEE (reference sequence). The CDR3 length is 14 residues. Between the trimmed V and J ends, which lost 0 bases and 8 bases, there was a span of 14 bases. CDR3 amino acids: CASSLGRDRLEAFF. CDR3 in DNA: TGTGCCAGCAGCTTGGGCCGAGACAGGCTAGAAGCTTTCTTT.

The rearrangement links TRBV7-2 to TRBJ2-2; D may be TRBD1 or TRBD2 (5 bases each). The germline V gene has CDR1 SGHTA and CDR2 FQGNSA. V lost 3 bases, J lost 0 bases, and 8 bases lay in between. CDR3 length: 15 amino acids. For the CDR3, the DNA is TGTGCCAGCAGCTTGGGACCTTCGAACACCGGGGAGCTGTTTTTT. Its protein is CASSLGPSNTGELFF.

The chain uses TRBV7-6 and TRBJ1-2; D not resolved. The CDR3 covers 15 residues. Trimming left V 5 bases short and J 5 bases short, with 18 bases between. The V gene's germline CDR1 is SGHVS and CDR2 FNYEAQ. The CDR3 spells CASSPRPIADYGYTF. As DNA, the CDR3 is TGTGCCAGCAGCCCCCGCCCGATTGCTGATTATGGCTACACCTTC.

This chain uses TRBV6-5 with TRBJ2-1, with TRBD2 as a possible D gene (5 bases). The V end was cut by 6 bases, the J end by 0 bases, with 9 bases between. This CDR3 is 14 amino acids long. From germline, CDR1 is MNHEY and CDR2 SVGAGI. The CDR3 protein is CASRAGLSYNEQFF. CDR3 coding DNA: TGTGCCAGCAGGGCGGGCCTCTCCTACAATGAGCAGTTCTTC.

The chain carries TRBV6-5 and TRBJ2-7; possible D gene TRBD1, 5 bases. CDR3 length: 13 amino acids. Per germline, CDR1 MNHEY and CDR2 SVGAGI. The V and J ends lost 6 bases and 2 bases respectively, with 11 bases between them. The CDR3 DNA is TGTGCCAGCAGCCAGGGTAAGACCTACGAGCAGTACTTC. Residues: CASSQGKTYEQYF.

The CDR3 DNA sequence: TGTGCCAGCAGCACTAGCGGGGGGAGGTACGAGCAGTACTTC. Its protein product is CASSTSGGRYEQYF. The V call is TRBV4-2, the J call TRBJ2-7, with TRBD2 identical over 12 bases. V lost 5 bases to trimming and J lost 4 bases; unmatched junction nucleotides: 3. CDR3 length equals 14 residues. Germline loops: CDR1 LGHNA, CDR2 YNFKEQ.

The CDR3 region has the DNA TGTGCCAGCAGTTACGCTAGCGGGGCTTCCTACAATGAGCAGTTCTTC. Its translation is CASSYASGASYNEQFF. V usage is TRBV6-2 or TRBV6-3 and J usage is TRBJ2-1, with 9 bases aligning to TRBD2. Germline V gene sequence: CDR1 MNHEY, CDR2 SVGEGT. This CDR3 is built from 16 residues. V shed 2 bases and J 1 base; nucleotides not matched to a gene: 3.

The chain recombines TRBV12-5 with TRBJ2-1; TRBD2 matches 9 bases. V was pared by 6 bases and J by 8 bases, with 17 bases of the junction left unmatched. This CDR3 is 17 amino acids long. The germline V gene has CDR1 LGHNT and CDR2 FRNRAP. CDR3 sequence: CASGHSPLSGGRYEQFF. CDR3 coding DNA: TGTGCTAGTGGCCACTCCCCTTTGAGCGGGGGGCGTTATGAGCAGTTCTTC.

V usage is TRBV7-2 and J usage is TRBJ2-7; 10 bases fit TRBD2. Germline lookup yields CDR1 SGHTA and CDR2 FQGNSA. The junction had 12 bases not matched to a gene; V was cut back by 5 bases and J by 2 bases. The CDR3 totals 17 residues. The CDR3: CASSLYRSGGGTYEQYF. CDR3 nucleotide sequence: TGTGCCAGCAGCCTTTATCGGAGCGGGGGGGGAACCTACGAGCAGTACTTC.

This clone was seen more than once but under ten times. This CDR3 reads CAWSRQEDSPLHF. The CDR3 region has the DNA TGTGCCTGGAGTAGGCAGGAGGATTCACCCCTCCACTTT. This chain links TRBV30 with TRBJ1-6; D not resolved. The germline CDR1 and CDR2 sequences are GTSNPN and SVGIG (reference sequence). Trimming removed 2 bases from V and 8 bases from J, with 10 bases in between. CDR3 length: 13 amino acids.

J is TRBJ2-1 and V is TRBV6-6; perhaps D is TRBD1 or TRBD2 (6 bases each). V dropped 8 bases and J dropped 12 bases, with 17 bases sitting between them. The germline V gene has CDR1 MNHNY and CDR2 SVGAGI (reference sequence). This CDR3 is built from 12 residues. The CDR3 sequence: CASHLDGGWQFF. The CDR3 DNA sequence: TGTGCCAGCCACTTGGACGGGGGCTGGCAGTTCTTC.